The source of this T cell receptor (beta chain) is a study of human T cells and chemical hapten exposure. The CDR3 is made up of 14 amino acids. Germline assignment: CDR1 MNHEY and CDR2 SMNVEV (reference sequence). V shed 6 bases and J 8 bases; nucleotides not matched to a gene: 12. Regarding time point: pre-sensitization, week 0. Treatment in this sample: therapeutic diphenylcyclopropenone sensitization with weekly scalp DPC. Ahead of each patch test application, blood was drawn. In the original workflow: A per-sample median of roughly 96,000 TCRs was observed, with a range of about 23,224 to 700,000. TCRdb used MiXCR to reprocess the RACE reads, holding one entry per CDR3 protein. In this record, the V and J calls reflect TCRdb's handling and not the investigators' own analysis. The repertoire has under 400,000 distinct CDR3 sequences, 4.5% to 5.5% of them found once; the top ten carry 2.5% to 3%.

The sample holds a few counts of this clonotype. V and J are TRBV27 and TRBJ1-2, with TRBD1 identical over 7 bases. The TCR comes from a woman aged 45-60 years with alopecia areata. Some clones in this sample may be carry-over from other donors' samples. The specimen was whole blood, collected in connection with sensitization to the hapten diphenylcyclopropenone (DPC). Here the CDR3 reads CASSIDRAAGGYTF. DNA for the CDR3: TGTGCCAGCAGCATAGACAGGGCGGCTGGCGGCTACACCTTC.